Each of the 23 T cell receptor beta chains below was sequenced from the same sample in a study. TCRdb independently ran MiXCR on the 5' RACE reads; one entry per CDR3 protein. The sample lists tens of thousands of distinct CDR3 sequences, around 24% occurring once. Sequencing input: memory CD4+ T cells sorted from blood. Regarding subset: memory CD4+ T cells, CD4+CD45RO+CD25-. Receptor source: a female donor with breast cancer.

As to this clonotype: A read error is possible here, since a much larger clone lies one base away. The chain uses TRBV15 and TRBJ2-2; 8 bases align to TRBD1. This CDR3 region has 17 residues. Per germline, CDR1 LNHNV and CDR2 YYDKDF (reference sequence). The CDR3 DNA sequence: TGTGCCACCAGCAGACCCCGAACAGGGGGATATGACGGGGAGCCGTTTTTT. Translation: CATSRPRTGGYDGEPFF.

This clonotype was detected only a few times. The junction departs from the called germline gene at one end, perhaps through a read error. The CDR3 coding sequence is TGTGCCAGCAGCGAAGGCTGGCAGAACAATGAGCAGTTCTTC. Its translation is CASSEGWQNNEQFF. The chain has TRBV2 and TRBJ2-1; D unresolved. Germline V gene lookup returns CDR1 SNHLY and CDR2 FYNNEI. The CDR3 extends over 14 amino acids.

In its sample, this clonotype is medium-sized. The chain carries TRBV10-3 and TRBJ2-3; TRBD2 is a possible D gene (6 bases). The CDR3 extends over 17 amino acids. Trimming stripped 5 bases from V and 2 bases from J, with 20 bases between. Germline V gene sequence: CDR1 ENHRY, CDR2 SYGVKD. CDR3 region: CAISNLGGATSTDTQYF. The CDR3 coding sequence is TGTGCCATCAGTAATTTGGGCGGGGCCACCTCCACAGATACGCAGTATTTT.

V usage is TRBV29-1 and J usage is TRBJ1-1, with no clear D. V was pared by 7 bases and J by 2 bases, with 11 bases between. Germline V gives CDR1 SQVTM, CDR2 ANQGSEA. The CDR3 sequence is 12 residues long. CDR3 nucleotide sequence: TGCAGCGCCGACGGTCCCAACACTGAAGCTTTCTTT. As protein: CSADGPNTEAFF.

Note on this clonotype: A much larger clone is a single base away; this may be a read error. The V and J genes are TRBV5-1 and TRBJ2-2; 8 bases fit TRBD1. Germline CDR1 is SGHRS and CDR2 is YFSETQ. The CDR3 covers 16 residues. Trimming at V came to 4 bases and at J to 7 bases, leaving 12 bases not matched to a gene. The CDR3 DNA sequence: TGCGCCAGCAGCAACACAGGGGGTAACGAAGACGGGGAGCTGTTTTTT. It specifies CASSNTGGNEDGELFF.

This clonotype was observed a handful of times. The chain has TRBV20-1 and TRBJ1-3; unclear D gene. The V gene's germline CDR1 is DFQATT and CDR2 SNEGSKA (reference sequence). V shed 4 bases and J shed 6 bases, with 10 bases lying between them. This CDR3 is built from 12 residues. CDR3 residues: CSAMPVVNTIYF. The CDR3 nucleotides are TGCAGTGCTATGCCGGTTGTAAACACCATATATTTT.

The chain uses TRBV27 and TRBJ2-2; weak D call: TRBD1 (6 bases). Between the trimmed V and J ends, which lost 10 bases and 5 bases, there was a span of 14 bases. The CDR3 loop spans 13 amino acids. Looked up from germline, CDR1 is MNHEY and CDR2 is SMNVEV (reference sequence). In DNA, the CDR3 is TGTGCCACCACAGGGTTGGGGACCGGGGAGCTGTTTTTT. Translation gives CATTGLGTGELFF.

The rearrangement links TRBV5-5 to TRBJ2-3; 10 nucleotides align to TRBD1. The V and J ends lost 0 bases and 1 base, in that order; junction bases with no gene match: 2. CDR1 and CDR2 from the germline V gene are SGHKS and YYEKEE (reference sequence). The CDR3 is 16 amino acids. CDR3 nucleotide sequence: TGTGCCAGCAGCTTGGCCGACAGGGGGCGCACAGATACGCAGTATTTT. Translated: CASSLADRGRTDTQYF.

V and J are TRBV18 and TRBJ1-2; D gene uncertain. Germline V CDR1 and CDR2: KGHSH, LQKENI. Trimming took 6 bases from V and 8 from J, leaving 13 bases between them. CDR3 length: 12 residues. CDR3 sequence: CASSGPGGGYTF. The CDR3 region has the DNA TGTGCCAGCTCCGGGCCTGGAGGGGGCTACACCTTC.

The chain links TRBV12-3 or TRBV12-4 to TRBJ2-1; D unresolved. The V gene lost 6 bases and the J gene lost 2 bases, with 14 bases spanning the gap. The CDR3 is 15 amino acids. CDR3 sequence reads: CASSLVGPTYNEQFF. CDR3 sequence (DNA): TGTGCCAGCAGCCTGGTGGGTCCGACCTACAATGAGCAGTTCTTC.

To note about this clonotype: Compared with germline, one end of the junction differs, possibly owing to a read error. The chain employs TRBV15 and TRBJ1-1; no firm D call. In germline, CDR1 is LNHNV, CDR2 YYDKDF (reference sequence). The CDR3 totals 15 residues. CDR3 in DNA: TGTGCCACCAGCAGAGATCGGGCAGGTAGCACTGAAGCTCTCTTT. Protein product: CATSRDRAGSTEALF.

This clonotype has at least ten counts. This rearrangement joins TRBV28 to TRBJ2-7; D is uncertain. V lost 6 bases and J 1 base, leaving 13 bases between the germline ends. The germline gives CDR1 MDHEN, CDR2 SYDVKM. The CDR3 is made up of 14 amino acids. The CDR3 region is CASSLELGSYEQYF. CDR3 bases: TGTGCCAGCAGCTTGGAACTGGGGTCCTACGAGCAGTACTTC. The full variable domain, its missing parts supplied by reference TRBV28 and TRBJ2-7, is DVKVTQSSRYLVKRTGEKVFLECVQDMDHENMFWYRQDPGLGLRLIYFSYDVKMKEKGDIPEGYSVSREKKERFSLILESASTNQTSMYLCASSLELGSYEQYFGPGTRLTVT.

The sample holds many counts of this clonotype. This chain's CDR3 is CASRPGQGADEQFF. CDR3 bases: TGTGCCAGCAGGCCGGGACAGGGGGCCGATGAGCAGTTCTTC. The chain is built from TRBV7-3 and TRBJ2-1, with 12 bases matching TRBD1. Losses at the gene ends were 6 bases for V and 8 bases for J; bases not matched to a gene: 5. Germline V gene lookup returns CDR1 SGHTA and CDR2 FQGTGA. CDR3 length: 14 amino acids.

This clonotype was detected only a few times. DNA of the CDR3: TGTGCCAGCAGGCTAGGGGTGGTGGGCACAGATACGCAGTATTTT. It translates to CASRLGVVGTDTQYF. The genes are TRBV27 and TRBJ2-3; weak D call: TRBD1 (5 bases). Germline lookup yields CDR1 MNHEY and CDR2 SMNVEV (reference sequence). V dropped 6 bases and J dropped 1 base, with 14 bases sitting between them. The CDR3 is made up of 15 amino acids.

The chain is built from TRBV7-6 and TRBJ2-3; no clear D. Germline assignment: CDR1 SGHVS and CDR2 FNYEAQ. Trimming shortened V by 6 bases and J by 1 base, and 11 bases separated the two germline ends. The CDR3 consists of 14 residues. The CDR3 here is CASSARRGTDTQYF. CDR3 DNA: TGTGCCAGCAGTGCCCGTAGGGGCACAGATACGCAGTATTTT.

This chain links TRBV4-1 with TRBJ2-3; TRBD1 is a possible D gene (5 bases). The V end was cut by 4 bases, the J end by 0 bases, with 11 bases between. Germline CDR1 MGHRA, CDR2 YSYEKL. The CDR3 covers 15 residues. The CDR3 DNA sequence: TGCGCCAGCAGCCCCGGACAACCTAGCACAGATACGCAGTATTTT. It yields the protein CASSPGQPSTDTQYF.

This clonotype is medium-sized. The CDR3, as DNA: TGTGCCAGCAGTTACTCTGGGGCCAACGTCCTGACTTTC. This translates into CASSYSGANVLTF. This chain joins TRBV6-5 and TRBJ2-6, with D unclear. The CDR3 is made up of 13 amino acids. With 0 bases removed from V and 3 bases from J, the gap between germline ends came to 0 bases. CDR1 MNHEY and CDR2 SVGAGI come from the germline V gene.

This clonotype has only a few counts. The chain couples TRBV6-1 to TRBJ2-7, with 10 bases matching TRBD1. Germline V gene sequence: CDR1 MNHNS, CDR2 SASEGT. J lost 4 bases, V lost 4 bases, and 4 bases had no gene match. The CDR3 is made up of 14 amino acids. The CDR3 reads CASSGQGALYEQYF. DNA for the CDR3: TGTGCCAGCAGTGGACAGGGGGCCCTATACGAGCAGTACTTC.

This sequence joins TRBV11-2 and TRBJ2-1; 12 nucleotides agree with TRBD2. The CDR3 consists of 18 residues. Germline assignment: CDR1 SGHAT and CDR2 FQNNGV. V dropped 3 bases and J dropped 2; count of bases not matched to a gene: 8. The CDR3 sequence: CASSFILAGGPAYNEQFF. For the CDR3, the DNA is TGTGCCAGCAGCTTCATACTAGCGGGGGGCCCTGCCTACAATGAGCAGTTCTTC.

This clonotype came up many times. This chain links TRBV4-1 with TRBJ1-3; the D is unclear. Between the trimmed V and J ends, which lost 0 bases and 4 bases, there was a span of 4 bases. This CDR3 comprises 13 residues. The V gene's germline CDR1 is MGHRA and CDR2 YSYEKL. The CDR3 DNA sequence: TGCGCCAGCAGCCAAGAGAGAGGAAACACCATATATTTT. Its protein is CASSQERGNTIYF.

The chain joins TRBV20-1 to TRBJ2-1, with 8 bases aligning to TRBD2. The V and J ends lost 5 bases and 2 bases, in that order; junction bases with no gene match: 11. CDR1 DFQATT and CDR2 SNEGSKA come from the germline V gene (reference sequence). This CDR3 region has 16 residues. CDR3 in DNA: TGCAGTGCTCCCTCGCGGAGCGGGAGTACCTACAATGAGCAGTTCTTC. This translates into CSAPSRSGSTYNEQFF.

This clonotype was seen repeatedly, ten times or more. This chain joins TRBV5-5 and TRBJ2-2, with D uncertain. V lost 4 bases and J 2 bases, leaving 6 bases between the germline ends. The V gene's germline CDR1 is SGHKS and CDR2 YYEKEE (reference sequence). The length of the CDR3 is 13 residues. CDR3 sequence (DNA): TGTGCCAGCAGCATAGTAAACACCGGGGAGCTGTTTTTT. It encodes CASSIVNTGELFF. The variable domain in full, with the rest retrieved from reference TRBV5-5 and TRBJ2-2, is DAGVTQSPTHLIKTRGQQVTLRCSPISGHKSVSWYQQVLGQGPQFIFQYYEKEERGRGNFPDRFSARQFPNYSSELNVNALLLGDSALYLCASSIVNTGELFFGEGSRLTVL.

The rearrangement joins TRBV7-2 to TRBJ1-2; no reliable D call. V was cut by 1 base and J by 0 bases, with 9 bases left in between. CDR1 is SGHTA and CDR2 is FQGNSA in the germline V gene. CDR3 length equals 15 residues. The CDR3 DNA reads as TGTGCCAGCAGCTTAGACCAGATAGCTAACTATGGCTACACCTTC. It is translated as CASSLDQIANYGYTF.